The 8 T cell receptor beta chains below come from one sample, sequenced in a study of blood T cells in healthy people across ages. Next came a second PCR, run for roughly 6 to 11 cycles, which used a sample-barcoded 5' primer along with a J-beta primer mix. TCRdb analysed the 5' RACE reads with MiXCR anew, one entry per CDR3 protein. The sample includes some 1.8 million distinct CDR3 sequences, around 42% seen only once; the top ten take 23%. The sequencing sample was made of blood. These receptor sequences come from a human donor in good health.

The chain is built from TRBV5-1 and TRBJ2-3; 10 positions agree with TRBD1. Germline CDR1 SGHRS, CDR2 YFSETQ. V dropped 3 bases and J dropped 4; count of bases not matched to a gene: 8. The CDR3 loop spans 16 amino acids. CDR3 loop: CASSSGGQGFADTQYF. The DNA for the CDR3 is TGCGCCAGCAGCTCCGGGGGACAGGGGTTCGCAGATACGCAGTATTTT.

V gene TRBV5-5 combines with J gene TRBJ2-6; possibly TRBD2 for D (6 bases). This CDR3 contains 19 residues. V lost 0 bases and J 0 bases, leaving 16 bases between the germline ends. The germline gives CDR1 SGHKS, CDR2 YYEKEE (reference sequence). The CDR3 sequence is CASSLAGYLANSGANVLTF. CDR3 DNA sequence: TGTGCCAGCAGCTTGGCGGGATATCTAGCGAACTCTGGGGCCAACGTCCTGACTTTC.

This clonotype was recorded many times. V is TRBV29-1 and J is TRBJ2-7; a possible D gene is TRBD1 (6 bases). V lost 7 bases and J 3 bases, leaving 22 bases between the germline ends. The CDR3 length is 15 residues. Germline assignment: CDR1 SQVTM and CDR2 ANQGSEA. The CDR3 DNA sequence: TGCAGCGCGGAGGAGGAACAGGGTAATCACTACGAGCAGTACTTC. Amino acids: CSAEEEQGNHYEQYF.

The V gene is TRBV7-9, the J gene TRBJ1-4; D not certain. The CDR3 has 14 residues. The V and J ends lost 2 bases and 7 bases respectively, with 11 bases between them. Looked up from germline, CDR1 is SEHNR and CDR2 is FQNEAQ (reference sequence). This chain's CDR3 is CASSLSEGVEKLFF. CDR3 nucleotide sequence: TGTGCCAGCAGCTTATCCGAAGGTGTTGAAAAACTGTTTTTT.

This clonotype was seen ten or more times. V and J are TRBV6-2 or TRBV6-3 and TRBJ2-1; TRBD2 agrees at 7 bases. The CDR3 spans 15 residues. The V segment lost 2 bases and the J segment 8 bases; nucleotides outside the gene matches: 9. Per the germline V gene, CDR1 is MNHEY and CDR2 is SVGEGT. CDR3 in amino acids: CASSYLEGEGHEQFF. CDR3 bases: TGTGCCAGCAGTTACCTCGAAGGGGAGGGGCATGAGCAGTTCTTC.

This sequence joins TRBV7-9 and TRBJ1-2; D perhaps matches TRBD1 (6 bases). The germline CDR1 and CDR2 sequences are SEHNR and FQNEAQ (reference sequence). The CDR3 is made up of 17 amino acids. V was pared by 5 bases and J by 2 bases, with 21 bases between. In DNA, the CDR3 is TGTGCCAGCAGCATCTTTGGACAGCCTACAGTAAACTATGGCTACACCTTC. It specifies CASSIFGQPTVNYGYTF.

The V call is TRBV20-1, the J call TRBJ2-3; D gene ambiguous. This CDR3 has 12 residues. CDR1 and CDR2 from the germline V gene are DFQATT and SNEGSKA (reference sequence). Between the trimmed V and J ends, which lost 5 bases and 2 bases, there was a span of 8 bases. CDR3 amino acids: CSAEEYTDTQYF. Written as DNA, the CDR3 is TGCAGTGCTGAGGAGTACACAGATACGCAGTATTTT.

This clonotype showed up just a few times. The J gene is TRBJ1-6, the V gene TRBV29-1, with D uncertain. This CDR3 spans 13 amino acids. The ends were cut back, 2 bases at V and 9 bases at J, with 11 bases in the middle. Germline CDR1 SQVTM, CDR2 ANQGSEA. CDR3 protein: CSVETGPGSPLHF. CDR3 DNA: TGCAGCGTTGAAACCGGGCCGGGTTCACCCCTCCACTTT.